Below are 9 T cell receptor beta chains sequenced from a single sample in a study of CD8+ T cells in alopecia areata. Sequencing used cDNA as its template, made by extracting RNA and reverse transcribing it. Profiling relied on immunoSEQ multiplex PCR, and the TCRdb table lists in-frame clones only, not all of them. In the table there are 150,000 to 250,000 clones, about 60% of which are singletons. The treatment denotes: oral pan-JAK inhibitor, 5-10 mg twice daily. The sequencing used CD4+ T cells sorted from blood, collected at week 4, from a patient treated with tofacitinib. The receptors derive from a human donor with alopecia areata.

The chain links TRBV2 to TRBJ2-3; possibly TRBD2 for D (5 bases). Trimming left V 5 bases short and J 6 bases short, with 9 bases between. Per germline, CDR1 SNHLY and CDR2 FYNNEI. CDR3 length equals 12 residues. In nucleotides, the CDR3 is TGTGCCAGCAGTTCGCTAGCCGATACGCAGTATTTT. As protein: CASSSLADTQYF. The full variable domain, rest sourced from reference TRBV2 and TRBJ2-3, is EPEVTQTPSHQVTQMGQEVILRCVPISNHLYFYWYRQILGQKVEFLVSFYNNEISEKSEIFDDQFSVERPDGSNFTLKIRSTKLEDSAMYFCASSSLADTQYFGPGTRLTVL.

This clone was picked up one time. The chain has TRBV30 and TRBJ1-2; possibly TRBD1 for D (6 bases). V dropped 1 base and J dropped 7 bases, with 13 bases sitting between them. CDR1 and CDR2 (germline): GTSNPN, SVGIG (reference sequence). There are 13 residues in the CDR3. CDR3 nucleotides: TGTGCCTGGAGTGGGCTTAGGGGGTTTGGCTACACCTTC. Amino acids: CAWSGLRGFGYTF.

This clone was counted only a few times. The chain couples TRBV28 to TRBJ2-6; 10 bases are a match to TRBD2. From germline, CDR1 is MDHEN and CDR2 SYDVKM. V lost 7 bases and J lost 0; bases outside the gene matches: 12. The CDR3 has 19 residues. CDR3 nucleotide sequence: TGTGCCAGCATAGGCAGCGGGGGGGAGAGCAGCTCTGGGGCCAACGTCCTGACTTTC. Its translation is CASIGSGGESSSGANVLTF.

The CDR3 DNA reads as TGTGCCAGCAGTTACGACCCCGGGGAGCTGTTTTTT. Translated, it gives CASSYDPGELFF. V is TRBV6-5 and J is TRBJ2-2; D call uncertain. CDR1 MNHEY and CDR2 SVGAGI come from the germline V gene. The CDR3 has 12 amino acids. V was shortened by 2 bases and J by 6 bases, with 4 bases between the two germline ends.

This chain connects TRBV2 to TRBJ1-1, with TRBD1 matching over 7 bases. Germline values: CDR1 SNHLY, CDR2 FYNNEI. J was trimmed by 4 bases and V by 6 bases; bases with no gene match: 5. CDR3 length: 13 amino acids. This chain's CDR3 is CASSGTVSTEAFF. DNA for the CDR3: TGTGCCAGCAGCGGGACAGTCAGCACTGAAGCTTTCTTT.

The chain employs TRBV6-6 and TRBJ2-6; 8 bases line up with TRBD1. Germline CDR1 is MNHNY and CDR2 is SVGAGI (reference sequence). This CDR3 spans 15 amino acids. V shed 6 bases and J 4 bases; nucleotides not matched to a gene: 5. The CDR3 here is CASRDRVEGANVLTF. As DNA, the CDR3 is TGTGCCAGCAGGGACAGGGTGGAAGGGGCCAACGTCCTGACTTTC.

The chain joins TRBV30 to TRBJ1-1; unclear D gene. The V end was cut by 0 bases, the J end by 3 bases, with 8 bases between. Germline values: CDR1 GTSNPN, CDR2 SVGIG (reference sequence). This CDR3 contains 13 residues. The CDR3 DNA reads TGTGCCTGGAGTGTGGTGATGGACACTGAAGCTTTCTTT. Residues: CAWSVVMDTEAFF. The full variable domain, rest sourced from reference TRBV30 and TRBJ1-1, is SQTIHQWPATLVQPVGSPLSLECTVEGTSNPNLYWYRQAAGRGLQLLFYSVGIGQISSEVPQNLSASRPQDRQFILSSKKLLLSDSGFYLCAWSVVMDTEAFFGQGTRLTVV.

The chain recombines TRBV7-9 with TRBJ1-2; 7 bases map to TRBD1. Germline loops: CDR1 SEHNR, CDR2 FQNEAQ (reference sequence). J gave up 0 bases and V 5 bases, and 12 bases lay outside the gene matches. The CDR3 length is 17 residues. CDR3 in amino acids: CASSATPGTETNYGYTF. CDR3 sequence (DNA): TGTGCCAGCAGCGCCACTCCTGGGACAGAAACTAACTATGGCTACACCTTC.

The chain has TRBV18 and TRBJ1-1; no clear D. This CDR3 has 13 amino acids. Germline CDR1 KGHSH, CDR2 LQKENI. Trimming took off 4 bases at V and 3 bases at J, with 9 bases between the two ends. The CDR3 nucleotides are TGTGCCAGCTCACTAGGGATAGACACTGAAGCTTTCTTT. Amino acid sequence: CASSLGIDTEAFF. Using reference TRBV18 and TRBJ1-1 for the parts outside the CDR3, the full variable domain is NAGVMQNPRHLVRRRGQEARLRCSPMKGHSHVYWYRQLPEEGLKFMVYLQKENIIDESGMPKERFSAEFPKEGPSILRIQQVVRGDSAAYFCASSLGIDTEAFFGQGTRLTVV.